The 6 T cell receptor beta chains below all came from one sample that was sequenced in a study of cytomegalovirus exposure and HLA in healthy donors. Vbeta (60) and Jbeta (13) primers were used in the PCR. Profiling relied on immunoSEQ multiplex PCR, and the TCRdb table lists in-frame clones only, not all of them. In the table there are 220,000 or so clones, about 75% of which are singletons. What was sequenced was PBMCs. These receptors all stem from a woman aged 30 to 39 in good health and CMV-seronegative.

The chain has TRBV5-4 and TRBJ1-1; 8 bases fit TRBD1. Per germline, CDR1 SGHNT and CDR2 YYREEE (reference sequence). The trim removed 4 bases at V and 5 bases at J, leaving 7 bases unmatched. The CDR3 runs 14 residues. The CDR3 coding sequence is TGTGCCAGCAGCGGACAGGGAGGAGGGACTGAAGCTTTCTTT. Translated: CASSGQGGGTEAFF.

The rearrangement uses TRBV19 and TRBJ1-5; a weak D match, TRBD1 (5 bases). Germline loops: CDR1 LNHDA, CDR2 SQIVND (reference sequence). V lost 4 bases to trimming and J lost 5 bases, with 12 bases between them. The CDR3 loop spans 14 amino acids. The CDR3 nucleotides are TGTGCCAGTAGTACCTCAGGGAGGGATCAGCCCCAGCATTTT. Protein: CASSTSGRDQPQHF.

The gene calls are TRBV7-9 and TRBJ1-2; 7 bases agree with TRBD1. The CDR3 loop spans 12 amino acids. V was pared by 1 base and J by 8 bases, with 1 base of the junction left unmatched. Germline loops: CDR1 SEHNR, CDR2 FQNEAQ (reference sequence). CDR3 residues: CASSLDRGGYTF. CDR3 nucleotide sequence: TGTGCCAGCAGCTTAGACAGGGGAGGCTACACCTTC.

The chain joins TRBV5-6 to TRBJ2-3, with a tentative D call TRBD1 (5 bases). CDR1 and CDR2 (germline): SGHDT, YYEEEE. Trimming took 4 bases from V and 7 from J, leaving 10 bases between them. The CDR3 has 12 residues. CDR3 in DNA: TGTGCCAGCAGCCCTCAGGGAAATACGCAGTATTTT. This translates into CASSPQGNTQYF.

The genes are TRBV30 and TRBJ1-1; the match to TRBD1 covers 7 bases. Germline CDR1 GTSNPN, CDR2 SVGIG (reference sequence). This CDR3 has 13 residues. Trimming took 4 bases from V and 1 from J; bases not matched to a gene: 3. The CDR3 loop is CAWKGQPNTEAFF. Written as DNA, the CDR3 is TGTGCCTGGAAGGGACAGCCGAACACTGAAGCTTTCTTT.

The gene calls are TRBV5-8 and TRBJ1-6; weak D call: TRBD1 (6 bases). CDR3 size: 14 residues. CDR1 SGHTS and CDR2 YDEGEE come from the germline V gene. The V and J ends lost 6 bases and 4 bases respectively, with 11 bases between them. CDR3 nucleotide sequence: TGTGCCAGCACCTCCGGACAGTATAATTCACCCCTCCACTTT. Its protein product is CASTSGQYNSPLHF. Drawing the rest from reference TRBV5-8 and TRBJ1-6, the complete variable domain is EAGVTQSPTHLIKTRGQQATLRCSPISGHTSVYWYQQALGLGLQFLLWYDEGEERNRGNFPPRFSGRQFPNYSSELNVNALELEDSALYLCASTSGQYNSPLHFGNGTRLTVT.